A selection of T cell receptor beta chains follows, all from one sample in a study. TCRdb called the 5' RACE reads again in MiXCR, with one record for every CDR3 protein. There are roughly 39,000 distinct CDR3 sequences in the sample; over 15% occur only once, and 2.5% to 3.5% lies in the top ten. The sample taken for sequencing was naive CD4+ T cells sorted from a lymph node. These receptors all come from a female donor with breast cancer. Each CDR3 is given with its conserved first and last residue. A D gene is named only where the DNA matches it firmly. Clone sizes are given selectively: once, few, many, or a class where the clone is expanded.

V	J	D	size	CDR3	DNA
TRBV30	TRBJ1-5	.	.	CAWDSGLGSNQPQHF	TGTGCCTGGGACAGTGGACTGGGGAGCAATCAGCCCCAGCATTTT
TRBV4-1	TRBJ2-3	.	few	CASSVDRSFSTDTQYF	TGCGCCAGCAGCGTAGACAGGTCTTTTAGCACAGATACGCAGTATTTT
TRBV5-5	TRBJ1-2	.	many	CASSYLNDRRYGYTF	TGTGCCAGCAGCTACTTAAACGACAGGCGCTATGGCTACACCTTC
TRBV5-6	TRBJ2-5	TRBD1	.	CASSTGEAETQYF	TGTGCCAGCAGCACAGGGGAAGCGGAGACCCAGTACTTC
TRBV7-8	TRBJ2-5	.	.	CASSLATGSETQYF	TGTGCCAGCAGCTTAGCGACGGGTTCAGAGACCCAGTACTTC
TRBV20-1	TRBJ2-3	TRBD1	many	CSARDPQGAADTQYF	TGCAGTGCTAGAGATCCACAGGGGGCCGCAGATACGCAGTATTTT
TRBV5-1	TRBJ1-2	TRBD1	once	CASSLEGGTAYGYTF	TGCGCCAGCAGCTTGGAGGGAGGGACAGCCTATGGCTACACCTTC
TRBV5-1	TRBJ2-3	TRBD1	few	CASSLGDRADTQYF	TGCGCCAGCAGCTTGGGGGACAGAGCAGATACGCAGTATTTT
TRBV24-1	TRBJ2-5	TRBD1	medium-sized	CATSDPGTAQETQYF	TGTGCCACCAGTGATCCCGGGACAGCGCAAGAGACCCAGTACTTC
TRBV20-1	TRBJ2-7	.	many	CSASPGRVDEQYF	TGCAGTGCTAGCCCTGGGCGGGTCGACGAGCAGTACTTC
TRBV20-1	TRBJ2-1	TRBD1	many	CSPLDNRGSEKQFF	TGCAGTCCTCTAGACAACAGGGGATCTGAAAAGCAGTTCTTC
TRBV28	TRBJ2-3	TRBD2	.	CASNKAGRTGTQYF	TGTGCCAGCAACAAAGCGGGACGCACAGGTACGCAGTATTTT
TRBV7-2	TRBJ1-2	.	many	CASSVNSNYGYTF	TGTGCCAGCAGCGTCAACAGCAACTATGGCTACACCTTC
TRBV7-2	TRBJ2-6	.	.	CASSLVLQGFAGANVLTF	TGTGCCAGCAGCTTAGTCTTACAGGGATTTGCTGGGGCCAACGTCCTGACTTTC
TRBV5-1	TRBJ2-6	.	many	CASSISGISGANVLTF	TGCGCCAGCAGCATATCAGGGATTTCCGGGGCCAACGTCCTGACTTTC
TRBV5-1	TRBJ1-1	.	many	CASSLGVRNTEAFF	TGCGCCAGCAGCTTGGGCGTCAGGAACACTGAAGCTTTCTTT
TRBV2	TRBJ2-3	TRBD1	.	CASSGGQISTGTQYF	TGTGCCAGCAGTGGGGGACAGATTAGCACAGGTACGCAGTATTTT
TRBV25-1	TRBJ2-5	TRBD2	.	CASIASRAGGSETRYF	TGTGCCAGCATCGCAAGTAGAGCGGGAGGATCAGAGACCCGGTACTTC
TRBV11-3	TRBJ2-1	.	.	CASSLDQGAFFYNEQFF	TGTGCCAGCAGCTTAGATCAGGGTGCATTCTTCTACAATGAGCAGTTCTTC
TRBV29-1	TRBJ2-7	.	many	CSVEGNNEQYF	TGCAGCGTTGAAGGGAACAACGAGCAGTACTTC
TRBV29-1	TRBJ2-2	.	many	CSVEDGAGQNTGELFF	TGCAGCGTTGAAGATGGGGCGGGCCAGAACACCGGGGAGCTGTTTTTT
TRBV5-1	TRBJ1-4	.	.	CASRKAATNEKLFF	TGCGCCAGCAGAAAGGCTGCAACTAATGAAAAACTGTTTTTT
TRBV6-1	TRBJ1-6	TRBD1	few	CASSERDRNSPLHF	TGTGCCAGCAGTGAAAGGGACAGGAATTCACCCCTCCACTTT
TRBV5-1	TRBJ1-2	.	many	CASSLVPGGDYGYTF	TGCGCCAGCAGCTTGGTTCCGGGGGGAGACTATGGCTACACCTTC
TRBV5-4	TRBJ2-7	TRBD2	.	CASSLRPAGNYEQYF	TGTGCCAGCAGCTTAAGACCAGCGGGGAACTACGAGCAGTACTTC
TRBV5-1	TRBJ1-2	TRBD1	few	CASSSQPGTGFYGYTF	TGCGCCAGCAGCTCTCAGCCCGGGACAGGATTCTATGGCTACACCTTC
TRBV13	TRBJ1-5	TRBD1	few	CASSSDRGWDQPQHF	TGTGCCAGCAGCTCGGACAGGGGATGGGACCAGCCCCAGCATTTT
TRBV20-1	TRBJ1-2	TRBD1	many	CSARPPGDRGGYTF	TGCAGTGCTAGACCGCCGGGGGACAGGGGAGGCTACACCTTC
TRBV5-1	TRBJ2-1	TRBD2	few	CASSRTSGRDNEQFF	TGCGCCAGCAGCAGGACTAGCGGGAGGGATAATGAGCAGTTCTTC
TRBV5-1	TRBJ2-7	.	many	CASRDGSSYEQYF	TGCGCCAGCAGAGACGGTAGCTCCTACGAGCAGTACTTC
TRBV20-1	TRBJ2-2	.	few	CSARVLLDTGELFF	TGCAGTGCTAGAGTATTGCTCGACACCGGGGAGCTGTTTTTT
TRBV5-1	TRBJ1-2	.	many	CASSPGQHYGYTF	TGCGCCAGCAGCCCCGGACAGCACTATGGCTACACCTTC
TRBV6-6	TRBJ2-5	.	.	CASSKSQETQHF	TGTGCCAGCAGTAAGTCCCAAGAGACCCAGCACTTC
TRBV12-3/TRBV12-4	TRBJ2-1	.	.	CASSFPPVAEQFF	TGTGCCAGCAGTTTTCCCCCTGTGGCCGAGCAGTTCTTC
TRBV9	TRBJ1-3	TRBD1	.	CASSPLPRTGGNTIYF	TGTGCCAGCAGCCCACTCCCCCGGACAGGGGGAAACACCATATATTTT
TRBV7-3	TRBJ2-1	.	few	CASSPGALQFF	TGTGCCAGCAGCCCGGGGGCCCTTCAGTTCTTC
TRBV5-1	TRBJ2-7	TRBD1	.	CASGTGGSYEQYF	TGCGCCAGCGGGACAGGGGGCTCCTACGAGCAGTACTTC
TRBV4-3	TRBJ1-4	.	many	CASSQDQGRVEKLFF	TGCGCCAGCAGCCAAGATCAAGGCAGGGTGGAAAAACTGTTTTTT
TRBV6-5	TRBJ2-6	TRBD1	many	CASKGQGGSGANVLTF	TGTGCCAGCAAAGGACAGGGCGGCTCTGGGGCCAACGTCCTGACTTTC
TRBV28	TRBJ1-4	.	.	CASSYRRARFNEKLFF	TGTGCCAGCAGTTATAGACGGGCAAGATTTAATGAAAAACTGTTTTTT
TRBV5-6	TRBJ2-1	.	.	CASSFSFSNEQFF	TGTGCCAGCAGCTTTAGCTTCTCCAATGAGCAGTTCTTC
TRBV4-1	TRBJ1-5	.	many	CASSRTVNSNQPQHF	TGCGCCAGCAGCCGGACAGTTAATAGCAATCAGCCCCAGCATTTT
TRBV12-3/TRBV12-4	TRBJ2-7	.	.	CASSQTTGYEQYF	TGTGCCAGCAGTCAAACGACAGGCTACGAGCAGTACTTC
TRBV7-3	TRBJ2-5	.	.	CASSLNHQDGETQYF	TGTGCCAGCAGCTTAAATCACCAGGACGGAGAGACCCAGTACTTC
TRBV7-2	TRBJ2-3	.	.	CASSSQGGNTQYF	TGTGCCAGCAGCTCCCAGGGTGGCAATACGCAGTATTTT
TRBV12-3/TRBV12-4	TRBJ2-7	TRBD2	many	CASSSGLAEYF	TGTGCCAGCAGCTCAGGACTAGCGGAGTACTTC
TRBV4-1	TRBJ1-2	TRBD1	few	CASSHLRGQFYGYTF	TGCGCCAGCAGCCACCTAAGGGGGCAGTTCTATGGCTACACCTTC
TRBV28	TRBJ1-2	.	.	CASTFQSETNGYTF	TGTGCCAGCACCTTCCAGTCAGAGACTAATGGCTACACCTTC
TRBV28	TRBJ2-3	.	.	CASRRQGGGKSDTQYF	TGTGCCAGCCGCCGTCAGGGGGGCGGGAAGTCGGATACGCAGTATTTT
TRBV25-1	TRBJ1-6	.	many	CASSEWKLRGDSPLHF	TGTGCCAGCAGTGAATGGAAATTAAGGGGTGATTCACCCCTCCACTTT
TRBV24-1	TRBJ2-7	TRBD1	.	CATSDRGQGRYEQYF	TGTGCCACCAGTGACCGGGGACAGGGGAGGTACGAGCAGTACTTC
TRBV5-1	TRBJ2-7	TRBD2	few	CASSLRTSGYEQYF	TGCGCCAGCAGCTTGAGGACTAGCGGCTACGAGCAGTACTTC
TRBV5-1	TRBJ2-1	TRBD1	many	CASSGRDRSTEQFF	TGCGCCAGCAGCGGCCGGGACAGGTCAACTGAGCAGTTCTTC